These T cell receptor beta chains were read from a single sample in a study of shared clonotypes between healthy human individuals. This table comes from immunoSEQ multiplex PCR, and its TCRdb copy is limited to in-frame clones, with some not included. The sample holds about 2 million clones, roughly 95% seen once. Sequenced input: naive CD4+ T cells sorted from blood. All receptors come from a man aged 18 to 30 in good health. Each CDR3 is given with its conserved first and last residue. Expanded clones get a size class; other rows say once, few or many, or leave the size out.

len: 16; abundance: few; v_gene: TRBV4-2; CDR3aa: CASSQELGRDNSPLHF
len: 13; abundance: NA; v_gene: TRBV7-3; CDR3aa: CASSLTGEGEQYF
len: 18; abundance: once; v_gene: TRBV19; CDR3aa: CASSAGQGWLPPTYEQYF
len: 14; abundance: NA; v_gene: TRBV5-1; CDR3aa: CASSLVGQNTEAFF
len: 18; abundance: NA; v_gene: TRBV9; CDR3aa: CASSSSGQGTSSNEKLFF
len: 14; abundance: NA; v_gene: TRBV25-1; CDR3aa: CASSEPGWLHEQYF
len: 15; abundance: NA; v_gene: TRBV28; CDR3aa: CASSLSLYSNQPQHF
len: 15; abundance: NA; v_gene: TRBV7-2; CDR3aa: CASSQGVFSGNTIYF
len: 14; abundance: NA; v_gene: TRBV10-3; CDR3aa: CASHGVSSYNEQFF
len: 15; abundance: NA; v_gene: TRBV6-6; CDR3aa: CASSYGSLAFDEQFF
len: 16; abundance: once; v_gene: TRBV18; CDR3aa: CASSLTGTGSKNIQYF
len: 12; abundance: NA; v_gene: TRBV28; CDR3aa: CASSLRGNTIYF
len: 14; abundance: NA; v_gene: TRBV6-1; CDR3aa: CASSVRTGLGEQFF
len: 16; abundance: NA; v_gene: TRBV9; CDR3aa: CASSPGLSPGSYEQYF
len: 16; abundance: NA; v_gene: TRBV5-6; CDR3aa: CASSPDRGLANEKLFF
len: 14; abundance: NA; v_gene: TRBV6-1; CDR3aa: CASSARPGDTEAFF
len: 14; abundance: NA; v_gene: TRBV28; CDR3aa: CASSPSDGRETQYF
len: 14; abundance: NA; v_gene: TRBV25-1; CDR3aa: CASSTGLVPETQYF
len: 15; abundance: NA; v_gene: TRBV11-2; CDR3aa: CASSPGLADTGELFF
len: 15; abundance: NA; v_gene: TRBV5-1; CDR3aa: CASSPDHLTYNEQFF
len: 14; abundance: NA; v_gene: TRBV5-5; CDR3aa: CASSYAGAAEKLFF
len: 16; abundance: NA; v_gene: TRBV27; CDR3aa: CASSFVGTGLSYEQYF
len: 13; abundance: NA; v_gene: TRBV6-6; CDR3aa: CAGRDRGGQPQHF
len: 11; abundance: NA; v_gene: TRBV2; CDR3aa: CASTRYTEAFF
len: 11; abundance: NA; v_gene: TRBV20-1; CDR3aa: CSAHRAETQYF
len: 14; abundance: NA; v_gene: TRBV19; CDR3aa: CASSSGTGPSWAFF
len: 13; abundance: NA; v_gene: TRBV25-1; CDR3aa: CASSRTVNTEAFF
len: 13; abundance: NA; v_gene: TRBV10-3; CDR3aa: CAMGTDIYSPLHF
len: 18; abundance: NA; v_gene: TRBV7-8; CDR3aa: CASSPGLAGGPAKNIQYF
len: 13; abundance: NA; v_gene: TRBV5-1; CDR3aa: CASSLSTLYEQYF
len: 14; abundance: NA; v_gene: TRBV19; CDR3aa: CAVSNGLAVETQYF
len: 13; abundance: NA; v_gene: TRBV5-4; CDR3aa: CASSFGGGQPQHF
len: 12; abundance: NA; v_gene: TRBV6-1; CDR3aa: CASTPGGNEQFF
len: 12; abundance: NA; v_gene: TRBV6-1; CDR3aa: CASSLYNSPLHF
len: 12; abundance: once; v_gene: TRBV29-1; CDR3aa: CSVEGRFTEAFF
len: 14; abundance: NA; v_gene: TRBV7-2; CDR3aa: CASSSTSGPYEQYF
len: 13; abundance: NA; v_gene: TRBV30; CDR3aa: CAWGTGPNQPQHF
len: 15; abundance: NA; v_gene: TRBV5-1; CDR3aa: CASSLVGPGEGGYTF
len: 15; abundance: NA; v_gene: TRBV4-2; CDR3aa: CASSQADRDNYGYTF
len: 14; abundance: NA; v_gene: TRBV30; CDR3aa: CAWSVLAKYNEQFF
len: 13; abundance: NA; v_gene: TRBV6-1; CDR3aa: CASRKGKYTEAFF
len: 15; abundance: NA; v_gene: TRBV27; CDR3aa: CASSSRGSYNSPLHF
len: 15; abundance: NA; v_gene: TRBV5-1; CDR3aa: CASSAPGQGARGYTF
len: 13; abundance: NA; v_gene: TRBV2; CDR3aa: CASSEYPGETQYF
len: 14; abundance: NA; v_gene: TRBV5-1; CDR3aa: CASSLQEENTEAFF
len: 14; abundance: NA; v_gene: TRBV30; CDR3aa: CAWSRQGIWYGYTF
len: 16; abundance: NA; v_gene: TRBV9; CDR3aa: CASSVDLAGGQNEQFF
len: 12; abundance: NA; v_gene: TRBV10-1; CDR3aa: CASSAGAYEQYF
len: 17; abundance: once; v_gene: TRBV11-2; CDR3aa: CASSSPPGREHHNEQFF
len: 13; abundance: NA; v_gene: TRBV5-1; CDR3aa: CASSLDLSNEQFF